This TCR beta chain came from a study of Ad26.COV2.S vaccination and SARS-CoV-2 variants. Germline V CDR1 and CDR2: MNHEY, SVGAGI. This CDR3 has 14 amino acids. The V end was cut by 7 bases, the J end by 2 bases, with 15 bases between. Repertoires were generated with immunoSEQ multiplex PCR, while TCRdb's copy carries only in-frame clones and drops some. The table shows around 340,000 clones, with approximately 86% occurring only once. This sample's treatment: about 20 received Ad26.COV2.S at low or high dose, single or two shots; 5 received placebo; per-sample allocation not given. Repertoires come from day 63 after the first vaccine or placebo injection.

This clonotype was obtained from a person between 18 and 60 years old who received the Ad26.COV2.S COVID-19 vaccine or a placebo. The starting material was peripheral blood, obtained in a trial of Ad26.COV2.S vaccine versus placebo. This chain joins TRBV6-5 and TRBJ2-7; D is possibly TRBD2 (6 bases). CDR3 amino acids: CASKKGGTPYEQYF. In nucleotides, the CDR3 is TGTGCCAGCAAGAAGGGCGGGACGCCCTACGAGCAGTACTTC.